The rows below give T cell receptor beta chains drawn from one sample of a study of regulatory and conventional T cells in RAG deficiency. Using immunoSEQ multiplex PCR, the repertoire was profiled, and TCRdb retains in-frame clones only, with some absent. The table shows 34,000 or so clones, with 89% occurring only once. These data were likewise used in another study, on regulatory T cells.

Sequencing input: CD8+ T cells sorted from blood. Every receptor here comes from a human donor in good health. Each CDR3 is given with its conserved first and last residue. The D gene is left open where the match is weak. Clone size is stated in some rows and not others, as once, few, many or a class when expanded.

d_call	v_call	clone_size	j_call	cdr3_aa	cdr3_nt
-	TRBV6-5	-	TRBJ1-2	CASSTQASNYGYTF	TGTGCCAGCAGTACCCAGGCATCAAACTATGGCTACACCTTC
TRBD1	TRBV5-4	-	TRBJ1-1	CASSAGQGIGNTEAFF	TGTGCCAGCAGCGCAGGACAGGGGATCGGGAACACTGAAGCTTTCTTT
-	TRBV6-1	-	TRBJ2-1	CASNYAETPYNEQFF	TGTGCCAGCAATTATGCCGAGACACCATACAATGAGCAGTTCTTC
TRBD2	TRBV15	-	TRBJ2-2	CATSRTAGTSGREYTGELFF	TGTGCCACCAGCAGAACCGCCGGGACTAGCGGGAGGGAGTACACCGGGGAGCTGTTTTTT
TRBD2	TRBV4-2	-	TRBJ2-3	CASSHRGGHAADTQYF	TGTGCCAGCAGCCACCGGGGGGGCCATGCAGCAGATACGCAGTATTTT
TRBD1	TRBV4-1	-	TRBJ1-1	CASSDRAPTEAFF	TGCGCCAGCAGTGACAGGGCCCCCACTGAAGCTTTCTTT
-	TRBV18	-	TRBJ1-2	CASSPQGSPYGYTF	TGTGCCAGCTCACCACAGGGGTCGCCCTATGGCTACACCTTC
-	TRBV19	-	TRBJ2-3	CASSIDGVWTDTQYF	TGTGCCAGTAGTATCGATGGGGTATGGACAGATACGCAGTATTTT
-	TRBV7-7	few	TRBJ1-3	CASSSGRESGNTIYF	TGTGCTAGCAGCTCCGGACGGGAATCTGGAAACACCATATATTTT
-	TRBV6-1	few	TRBJ1-5	CASSEGSRGVQPQHF	TGTGCCAGCAGTGAAGGGAGTAGGGGGGTACAGCCCCAGCATTTT
-	TRBV6-5	once	TRBJ2-3	CASSPRGFTDTQYF	TGTGCCAGCAGTCCGAGGGGATTCACAGATACGCAGTATTTT
TRBD2	TRBV6-1	-	TRBJ2-7	CATRPQGGYNEQYF	TGTGCCACCCGCCCCCAGGGAGGGTATAACGAGCAGTACTTC
-	TRBV6-5	-	TRBJ1-1	CASSYSRGEAFF	TGTGCCAGCAGTTACTCGCGAGGGGAGGCTTTCTTT
TRBD2	TRBV7-4	-	TRBJ2-7	CASSLWAGREIDEQYF	TGTGCCAGCAGCTTATGGGCGGGGAGGGAGATCGACGAGCAGTACTTC
TRBD2	TRBV7-2	-	TRBJ2-5	CASSLVGTSAQETQYF	TGTGCCAGCAGCTTAGTCGGGACTAGCGCACAAGAGACCCAGTACTTC
-	TRBV7-7	-	TRBJ2-2	CASSPSTLNTGELFF	TGTGCTAGCAGCCCATCGACACTGAACACCGGGGAGCTGTTTTTT
-	TRBV10-3	-	TRBJ2-3	CAISETNTQYF	TGTGCCATCAGTGAAACGAATACGCAGTATTTT
-	TRBV5-5	-	TRBJ2-1	CASSNAGQSYNEQFF	TGTGCCAGCAGTAATGCGGGACAGTCCTACAATGAGCAGTTCTTC
-	TRBV5-1	-	TRBJ2-3	CASSLEGLTDTQYF	TGCGCCAGCAGCTTGGAAGGCCTCACAGATACGCAGTATTTT
-	TRBV4-1	-	TRBJ2-7	CASSQDPSTSYEQYF	TGCGCCAGCAGCCAAGACCCGTCGACCTCCTACGAGCAGTACTTC
TRBD1	TRBV29-1	-	TRBJ1-1	CSVEPDRVTEAFF	TGCAGCGTTGAACCCGACAGGGTGACTGAAGCTTTCTTT
TRBD1	TRBV6-1	-	TRBJ1-2	CASSRDRVGYTF	TGTGCCAGCAGTCGAGACAGGGTTGGCTACACCTTC
-	TRBV4-1	-	TRBJ1-2	CASSQDRQAGGAGYTF	TGCGCCAGCAGCCAAGATCGACAGGCGGGCGGGGCTGGCTACACCTTC
TRBD1	TRBV7-9	-	TRBJ2-5	CASSLGLAGGWETQYF	TGTGCCAGCAGCTTAGGTCTGGCAGGGGGCTGGGAGACCCAGTACTTC
-	TRBV7-9	-	TRBJ2-1	CASSLSDSYNEQFF	TGTGCCAGCAGCTTATCGGACAGTTACAATGAGCAGTTCTTC
-	TRBV4-2	-	TRBJ1-2	CASSHRTPDLNYGYTF	TGTGCCAGCAGCCACCGCACACCGGACCTCAACTATGGCTACACCTTC
TRBD1	TRBV7-2	once	TRBJ1-6	CASRSGQGWNSPLHF	TGTGCCAGCAGATCTGGACAGGGGTGGAATTCACCCCTCCACTTT
-	TRBV19	-	TRBJ1-2	CASTDSIYGYTF	TGTGCCAGTACTGACAGTATCTATGGCTACACCTTC
TRBD1	TRBV6-5	-	TRBJ2-2	CASRWTGPHTGELFF	TGTGCCAGCAGATGGACAGGCCCTCACACCGGGGAGCTGTTTTTT
TRBD2	TRBV5-1	few	TRBJ2-1	CASSYLAGGYNNEQFF	TGCGCCAGCAGCTACCTAGCGGGGGGGTATAACAATGAGCAGTTCTTC
-	TRBV7-6	-	TRBJ1-6	CASSAYNSPLHF	TGTGCCAGCTCAGCTTACAATTCACCCCTCCACTTT
-	TRBV6-1	-	TRBJ1-6	CASSEGVGNSPLHF	TGTGCCAGCAGTGAGGGGGTAGGCAATTCACCCCTCCACTTT
-	TRBV5-1	-	TRBJ2-1	CASSLGGSSSYNEQFF	TGCGCCAGCAGCTTGGGGGGGTCCAGCTCCTACAATGAGCAGTTCTTC
-	TRBV7-9	-	TRBJ2-1	CASSLHGSGVYNVQFF	TGTGCCAGCAGCTTACATGGTTCGGGGGTCTACAATGTGCAGTTCTTC
-	TRBV6-1	-	TRBJ1-2	CASSEDGNLYGYTF	TGTGCCAGCAGTGAAGACGGTAATCTCTATGGCTACACCTTC
-	TRBV19	-	TRBJ2-7	CASSPLGSTYEQYF	TGTGCCAGTAGTCCCCTGGGCAGTACCTACGAGCAGTACTTC
-	TRBV4-1	-	TRBJ2-7	CASSQAGEQYF	TGCGCCAGCAGCCAAGCGGGCGAGCAGTACTTC
-	TRBV6-1	-	TRBJ2-4	CASRSRDISKNIQYF	TGTGCCAGCAGATCCCGGGACATCAGCAAAAACATTCAGTACTTC
-	TRBV7-9	-	TRBJ2-7	CASSSGAGYEQYF	TGTGCCAGCAGCTCCGGGGCGGGCTACGAGCAGTACTTC
-	TRBV27	-	TRBJ1-6	CAIMGVSGDSPLHF	TGTGCCATAATGGGGGTCTCCGGTGATTCACCCCTCCACTTT
TRBD1	TRBV19	-	TRBJ2-6	CASSMGTGAGANVLTF	TGTGCCAGTAGTATGGGGACAGGGGCTGGGGCCAACGTCCTGACTTTC
TRBD2	TRBV27	-	TRBJ2-1	CASSLRTSGSSYNEQFF	TGTGCCAGCAGTCTTAGGACTAGCGGGAGTTCGTACAATGAGCAGTTCTTC
-	TRBV5-1	-	TRBJ2-1	CASSEPQGPQQFF	TGCGCCAGCAGTGAACCCCAGGGGCCTCAGCAGTTCTTC
TRBD1	TRBV7-9	-	TRBJ2-1	CASSLGQGAFNEQFF	TGTGCCAGCAGCTTAGGACAGGGGGCTTTCAATGAGCAGTTCTTC
-	TRBV13	-	TRBJ1-3	CASSLISGRLGSSGNTIYF	TGTGCCAGCAGCCTTATTTCGGGACGGTTGGGGAGCTCTGGAAACACCATATATTTT
-	TRBV6-5	-	TRBJ1-1	CASSYQRQNTEAFF	TGTGCCAGCAGTTATCAGAGGCAGAACACTGAAGCTTTCTTT
TRBD1	TRBV19	-	TRBJ2-7	CASSIGDSSYEQYF	TGTGCCAGTAGTATTGGGGACAGCTCCTACGAGCAGTACTTC
-	TRBV19	-	TRBJ1-1	CASSIIQGTEAFF	TGTGCCAGTAGTATAATCCAGGGGACTGAAGCTTTCTTT
-	TRBV5-6	-	TRBJ2-5	CASSLMVREVQETQYF	TGTGCCAGCAGCTTGATGGTCAGGGAGGTCCAAGAGACCCAGTACTTC
-	TRBV19	-	TRBJ2-1	CASSIRARTPWEKADEQFF	TGTGCCAGTAGTATACGAGCGCGGACTCCCTGGGAAAAAGCCGATGAGCAGTTCTTC
TRBD1	TRBV7-9	few	TRBJ1-1	CASRPDRGLLMNTEAFF	TGTGCCAGCAGACCAGACAGGGGGCTCTTGATGAACACTGAAGCTTTCTTT
-	TRBV19	few	TRBJ1-2	CASSTGNTNYGYTF	TGTGCCAGTAGCACAGGCAATACTAACTATGGCTACACCTTC
TRBD2	TRBV5-1	-	TRBJ2-2	CASSLSGKSNTGELFF	TGCGCCAGCAGCTTAAGCGGGAAATCGAACACCGGGGAGCTGTTTTTT